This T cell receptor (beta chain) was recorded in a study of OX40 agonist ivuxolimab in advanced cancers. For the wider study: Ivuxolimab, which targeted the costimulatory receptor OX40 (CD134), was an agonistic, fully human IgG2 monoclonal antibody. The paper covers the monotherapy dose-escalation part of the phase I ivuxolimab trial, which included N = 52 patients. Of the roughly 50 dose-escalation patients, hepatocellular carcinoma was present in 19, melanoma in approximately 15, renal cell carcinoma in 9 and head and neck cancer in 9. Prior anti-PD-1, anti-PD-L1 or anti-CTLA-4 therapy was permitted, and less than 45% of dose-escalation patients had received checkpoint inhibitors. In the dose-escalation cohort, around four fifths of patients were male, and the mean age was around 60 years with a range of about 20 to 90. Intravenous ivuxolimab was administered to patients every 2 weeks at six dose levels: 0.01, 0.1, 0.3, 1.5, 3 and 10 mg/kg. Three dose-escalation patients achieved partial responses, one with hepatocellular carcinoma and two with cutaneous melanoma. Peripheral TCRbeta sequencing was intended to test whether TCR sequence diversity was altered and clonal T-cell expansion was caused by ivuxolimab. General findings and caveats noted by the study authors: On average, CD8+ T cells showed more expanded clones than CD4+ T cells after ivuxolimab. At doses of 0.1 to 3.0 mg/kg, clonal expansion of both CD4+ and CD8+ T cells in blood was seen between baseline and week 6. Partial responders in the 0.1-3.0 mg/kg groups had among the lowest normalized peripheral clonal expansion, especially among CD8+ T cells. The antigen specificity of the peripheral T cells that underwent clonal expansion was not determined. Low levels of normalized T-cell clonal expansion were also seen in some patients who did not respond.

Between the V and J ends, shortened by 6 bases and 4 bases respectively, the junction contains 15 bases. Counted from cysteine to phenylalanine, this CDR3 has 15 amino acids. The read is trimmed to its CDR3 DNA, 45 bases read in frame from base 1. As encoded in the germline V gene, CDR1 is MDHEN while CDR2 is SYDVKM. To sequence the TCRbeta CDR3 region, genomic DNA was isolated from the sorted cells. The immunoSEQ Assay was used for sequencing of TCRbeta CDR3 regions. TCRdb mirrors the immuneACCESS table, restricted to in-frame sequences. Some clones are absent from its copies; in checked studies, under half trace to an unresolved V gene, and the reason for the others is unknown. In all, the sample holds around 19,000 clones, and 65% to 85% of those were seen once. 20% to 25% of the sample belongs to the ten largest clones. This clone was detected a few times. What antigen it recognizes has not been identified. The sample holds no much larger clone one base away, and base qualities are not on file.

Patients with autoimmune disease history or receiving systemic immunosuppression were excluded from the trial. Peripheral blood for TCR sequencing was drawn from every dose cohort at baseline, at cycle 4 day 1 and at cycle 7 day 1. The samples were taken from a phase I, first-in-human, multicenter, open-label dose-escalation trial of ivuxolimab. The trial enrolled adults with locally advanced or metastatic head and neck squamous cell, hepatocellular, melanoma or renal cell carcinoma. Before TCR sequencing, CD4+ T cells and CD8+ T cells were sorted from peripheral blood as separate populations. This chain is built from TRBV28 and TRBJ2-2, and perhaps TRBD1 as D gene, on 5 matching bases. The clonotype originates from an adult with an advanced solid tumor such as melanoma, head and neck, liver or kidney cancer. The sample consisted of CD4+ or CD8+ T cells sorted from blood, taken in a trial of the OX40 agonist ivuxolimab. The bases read TGTGCCAGCAGCCCCCTGGGGCAGGGCACCGGGGAGCTGTTTTTT. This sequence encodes CASSPLGQGTGELFF. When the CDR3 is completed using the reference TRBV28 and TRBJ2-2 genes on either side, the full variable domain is DVKVTQSSRYLVKRTGEKVFLECVQDMDHENMFWYRQDPGLGLRLIYFSYDVKMKEKGDIPEGYSVSREKKERFSLILESASTNQTSMYLCASSPLGQGTGELFFGEGSRLTVL.